This T cell receptor beta chain was found in a study of blood T cells in healthy people across ages. The second PCR ran about 6 to 12 cycles with a sample-barcoded 5' primer and J-beta primers. Using its own MiXCR run on the 5' RACE reads, TCRdb lists one record per CDR3 protein. There are 550,000 to 750,000 distinct CDR3 sequences in the sample; roughly 21% occur only once, and roughly 3.4% lies in the top ten. In this sample, this clonotype turned up a few times. Antigen: not known. With V trimmed by 6 bases and J by 0 bases, 0 bases remained unmatched. The CDR3 consists of 15 residues. CDR1 and CDR2 (germline): SGHDN, FVKESK. Study-wide results and limits: PBMCs left unsorted prevented a conclusive naive versus antigen-experienced comparison. TCR beta diversity, measured per million T cells, fell in a roughly linear way with age.

The source material was blood. The V and J genes are TRBV14 and TRBJ2-2, with 11 bases that match TRBD2. The receptor was isolated from a man aged 70-80 years in good health. Here the CDR3 DNA reads TGTGCCAGCAGGACTAGCGGGACGAACACCGGGGAGCTGTTTTTT. Its protein is CASRTSGTNTGELFF.